The entry that follows covers one T cell receptor (beta chain) sequence. It lacks a known antigen. Base qualities are not provided; no much larger clone lies one nucleotide away. Other DNA sequences from this sample encode an identical CDR3 as well. This record belongs to a study of cytomegalovirus exposure and HLA in healthy donors (dated by TCRdb to 2017 to 2019). Background for the entire study: In an earlier analysis of some 550 of the donors, 276 Gb of sequence data and 100 million or so unique TCR beta sequences from 180 million or so T cells were reported. High-throughput TCR immunosequencing, statistical association of individual TCRs with disease status, and machine learning were combined to predict cytomegalovirus infection status. The number of donors typed differed by locus, with about 629-630 for A, B, C, DRB1 and DQB1, approximately 500 for DQA1, approximately 570 for DPA1, and around 460 for DPB1. Roughly 5 DR-DQ haplotypes were handled as single units for association and clustering because linkage in the cohort was strong. An earlier analysis of 450 to 750 of the donors used high-throughput TCR beta sequencing to judge whether each TCR beta V gene segment behaved as functional or pseudogenic. Among several hundred genotyped donors of the cohort, an average of approximately 220,000 unique TCR beta nucleotide sequences was sequenced per donor, of which approximately 18% were non-productive. HLA typing included class I and class II loci at four-digit resolution. A later genetic analysis took genome-wide SNP genotypes for about 55% of the 666 donors and used that subset as a discovery cohort. A later analysis re-analyzed previously published TCR beta repertoires from 650 to 800 donors and added high-resolution HLA genotyping to study TCR occurrence patterns. Using immunosequencing, the study profiled T cell repertoires from 500 to 800 subjects and related those repertoires to cytomegalovirus serostatus. Of the approximately 400 genotyped donors, over 65% fell in the genetic ancestry cluster associated with self-reported Caucasian donors. In the later analysis, no new phenotypic data were used to find candidate immune exposures; instead, reliance was placed on TCR beta sequences and their occurrence across donors. Around 300 gigabases of sequencing data and approximately 84 million unique TCR sequences were included in an early release covering under 650 HLA-typed donors. Every discovery cohort repertoire had been produced on one sequencing platform. Besides the first cohort of 666 subjects, a separate validation cohort made up of over 100 different subjects was used. Alongside the repertoire data, information on donor age, sex, ethnicity and CMV serostatus was compiled. The study was designed to test whether signatures of past pathogen exposure could be identified by cataloging public T cell receptors. Overall study outcomes, separate from this receptor: In the study, 164 TCR beta chains were listed as associated with cytomegalovirus. Most TCR sequences were observed very rarely across donors, whereas some public TCRs were present in many individuals. A cluster of highly shared sequence variants was judged likely to represent a technical artifact of the sequencing pipeline. A further reported finding was that TCR beta sequences accurately predicted the HLA-A and HLA-B alleles for most subjects in the first cohort. In this cohort, only TCR beta chains were sequenced, and detectable features were limited by the absence of alpha or paired-chain data. Linkage disequilibrium might explain the correlated functional status among segregating V segments, but an unknown experimental factor could not be excluded. Some IMGT-functional V segments, including TRBV6-2 and TRBV6-3, could not be told apart with the 87-base-pair reads, so those segments were excluded. Roughly uniform sequencing depth across donors was assumed in presence/absence analyses, although this assumption may not hold. The only immune exposure information available for the cohort was CMV serostatus. According to a later genetic analysis, donors in an Asian-associated ancestry cluster had fewer N-insertions in productive TCRs than the roughly 670-donor mean. In a later analysis, HLA-associated TCR beta chains showed more clonal expansion and lower generation probabilities than non-associated chains that were equally common. Specific HLA alleles were associated with roughly 17,000 TCR beta sequences at a false discovery rate of 0.05 in a later analysis. In an earlier analysis of approximately 590 of the donors, most TCR beta V segments were observed in productive rearrangements about 87% or about 30% of the time, broadly matching IMGT annotations. When HLA alleles, especially DR and DQ, strongly co-occurred, attributing TCR associations to individual alleles was difficult. In a later genetic analysis, a missense DCLRE1C variant was associated with V-gene and J-gene trimming of TCR beta chains, and the association was replicated in an independent cohort. A later analysis found that most CMV-associated TCR beta chains appeared HLA-restricted, with HLA associations seemingly driven largely by CMV exposure. Three of the identified cytomegalovirus-associated TCR beta chains were confirmed in vitro to be specific for cytomegalovirus antigens. Several of the top co-occurrence clusters appeared to be linked to parvovirus B19, influenza, CMV and Epstein-Barr virus, according to a later analysis. The authors suggested that the approach could potentially be generalized to other disease states and immunological phenotypes. Because HLA typing was missing for some donors at each locus, association tests included only the typed subset. A later analysis found that TCR association rates varied across HLA loci, with DRB1 alleles showing the most associated TCRs and HLA-C alleles the fewest. The classifier was reported to diagnose cytomegalovirus status with high specificity and sensitivity in both the original and validation cohorts. Because counts were too low, some 17 rarely observed V segments, including chromosome 9 orphons, were excluded from the earlier analysis of some 540 of the donors.

Library preparation employed the immunoSEQ multiplex PCR assay. The multiplex PCR relied on a mix of 60 forward primers for TCR Vbeta segments and 13 reverse primers for TCR Jbeta segments. Amplification of the CDR3 region of rearranged TCR beta genes was performed with a multiplex PCR assay on genomic DNA. The Illumina HiSeq System was used to sequence the amplified TCR beta libraries as 87-base-pair reads. As for how the authors treated the data: Across the 670 or so repertoires, a later analysis counted approximately 83 million unique TCR beta chains, approximately 12 million of which were shared by at least two donors. A nearest-neighbor algorithm error-corrected the raw reads and collapsed the reads into unique sequences, merging closely related sequences to remove PCR and sequencing errors. V, D and J gene segments were assigned by aligning CDR3 sequences to IMGT reference sequences. Each retained sequence needed at least a six-nucleotide match to both a V gene segment and a J gene segment. Rearrangements were classified as productive when the CDR3 lacked stop codons and remained in frame with V and J, and all other rearrangements were classified as non-productive. CDR3 was defined by IMGT convention, running from the second conserved V-encoded cysteine to the conserved J-encoded phenylalanine. The earlier analysis of more than 450 of the donors excluded sequences that lacked an unambiguous match to a single V gene segment. An earlier analysis of roughly 590 of the donors called V segments functional above 56.7% productive rearrangements and segregating when the between-donor standard deviation exceeded 5%. A statistical classification framework was built to diagnose cytomegalovirus status from the catalog of TCR beta chain sequences. In a later analysis, TCR nucleotide sequences were compared against IMGT/GENE-DB human TR gene sequences so that V and J genes could be assigned. Using the TCRdist pipeline, a later analysis assigned CDR3 sequences along with most-parsimonious VDJ recombination scenarios. A later analysis defined each TCR beta chain by its CDR3 amino acid sequence plus V-gene family, and excluded reads lacking a unique V-gene family. To address suspected cross-contamination and a sequencing artifact, a later analysis removed roughly 640 highly shared, low-generation-probability nucleotide sequences. A later analysis calculated a clonal expansion index for each public chain from normalized within-repertoire ranks of inferred template counts. In a later analysis, generation probabilities were computed with a VDJ recombination model fitted to out-of-frame rearrangements, and the resulting probabilities were checked against IGoR. Hypergeometric tests were used in a later analysis to score TCR-TCR, TCR-HLA and TCR-CMV co-occurrence, with a repertoire-size bias correction applied to the TCR pairs. To estimate false discovery rates, a later analysis permuted the HLA or CMV assignments 20 times. In a later analysis, co-occurring TCRs were grouped using DBSCAN, and TCRdist sequence similarity was added for clustering within HLA-allele-positive subsets. Co-occurrence clustering excluded repertoires with fewer than 30,000 or more than 120,000 public chains, plus five with anomalous nucleotide sharing. Here the immuneACCESS table is served through TCRdb, limited to in-frame sequences with V and J called. Missing clones are a known gap in these copies; in checked studies unresolved V genes cover under half, and the rest lacks a known reason. That table gives V, J and clone size, and the DNA gave D and trimming. The sample includes 150,000 to 200,000 clones, with about four fifths observed a single time. Around 7.2% of the sample belongs to the ten largest clones.

The cohort was made up of under 800 healthy bone marrow donors. All cohort members were sampled while nominally healthy, although unrecorded immune exposures were likely present. The donor was CMV seropositive and belonged to the group of 250 to 300 seropositive cohort members. Every donor gave a peripheral blood sample, and the peripheral blood mononuclear cells from that sample were used for TCR beta sequencing. Genomic DNA was extracted from the blood cell samples with the Qiagen DNeasy Blood Extraction Kit. The CDR3, cysteine through phenylalanine, is 15 amino acids long. Just the 45-base CDR3 DNA is kept, in frame starting at base 1. The CDR1 and CDR2 encoded by the germline V gene (reference sequence) are GTSNPN and SVGIG. Germline trimming: 0 bases from V, 4 bases from J; junction bases outside gene matches: 4.

The rearrangement joined TRBV30 to TRBJ2-1; 9 bases in between match TRBD1. Sequencing input: PBMCs. This clonotype was obtained from a man aged 25 to 45 in good health and CMV-seropositive. DNA sequence: TGTGCCTGGAGTGTTCAGGGACAGGGTTACAATGAGCAGTTCTTC. It specifies CAWSVQGQGYNEQFF.